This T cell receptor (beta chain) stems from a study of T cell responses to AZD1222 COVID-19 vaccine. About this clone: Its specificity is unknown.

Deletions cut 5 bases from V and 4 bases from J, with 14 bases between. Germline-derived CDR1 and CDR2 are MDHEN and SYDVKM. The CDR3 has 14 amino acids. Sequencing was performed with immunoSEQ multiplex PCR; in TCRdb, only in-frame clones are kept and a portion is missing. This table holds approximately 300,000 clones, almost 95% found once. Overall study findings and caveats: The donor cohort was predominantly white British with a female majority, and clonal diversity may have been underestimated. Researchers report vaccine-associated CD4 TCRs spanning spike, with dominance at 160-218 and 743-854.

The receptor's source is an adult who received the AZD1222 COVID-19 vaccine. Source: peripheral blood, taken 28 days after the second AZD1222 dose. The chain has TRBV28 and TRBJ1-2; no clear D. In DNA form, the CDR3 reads TGTGCCAGCAGTCCAAGGAATCCCACCTATGGCTACACCTTC. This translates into CASSPRNPTYGYTF.